These 10 T cell receptor beta chains were sequenced from one sample in a study of T cell responses to AZD1222 COVID-19 vaccine. TCRdb keeps only in-frame clones here, not all; method: immunoSEQ multiplex PCR. The repertoire includes approximately 150,000 clones, around 90% of them detected once, and less than 6.5% sits in the top ten. The sequencing here drew on peripheral blood, taken 28 days after the second AZD1222 dose. These receptors were obtained from an adult who received the AZD1222 COVID-19 vaccine.

V is TRBV28 and J is TRBJ1-2; TRBD1 matches 7 bases. V gave up 3 bases and J gave up 2 bases; unmatched junction bases: 3. This CDR3 is 14 amino acids long. The germline CDR1 and CDR2 sequences are MDHEN and SYDVKM. This CDR3 is CASSLVGQNYGYTF. CDR3 in DNA: TGTGCCAGCAGTTTGGTGGGACAGAACTATGGCTACACCTTC.

The chain recombines TRBV10-3 with TRBJ2-7; TRBD2 aligns across 9 bases. Germline-derived CDR1 and CDR2 are ENHRY and SYGVKD. V shed 11 bases and J 5 bases; nucleotides not matched to a gene: 19. The length of the CDR3 is 16 residues. This chain's CDR3 is CAAAGRGGLGQNEQYF. The DNA for the CDR3 is TGTGCCGCCGCCGGGCGGGGGGGCCTCGGCCAGAACGAGCAGTACTTC.

This clone has a single count. This rearrangement joins TRBV18 to TRBJ2-5, with 7 bases that match TRBD1. This CDR3 is built from 15 residues. Germline V gives CDR1 KGHSH, CDR2 LQKENI. J lost 3 bases, V lost 1 base, and 5 bases had no gene match. CDR3 sequence: CASSPQGGDKETQYF. CDR3 nucleotides: TGTGCCAGCTCACCACAAGGGGGCGACAAAGAGACCCAGTACTTC.

The chain joins TRBV19 to TRBJ2-6; 10 bases match TRBD1. Trimming at V came to 3 bases and at J to 4 bases, leaving 3 bases not matched to a gene. Germline CDR1 LNHDA, CDR2 SQIVND (reference sequence). The CDR3 extends over 16 amino acids. CDR3 amino acids: CASSMGQGTGANVLTF. The CDR3 DNA sequence: TGTGCCAGTAGTATGGGACAGGGGACCGGGGCCAACGTCCTGACTTTC. The full variable domain, completed using reference TRBV19 and TRBJ2-6, is DGGITQSPKYLFRKEGQNVTLSCEQNLNHDAMYWYRQDPGQGLRLIYYSQIVNDFQKGDIAEGYSVSREKKESFPLTVTSAQKNPTAFYLCASSMGQGTGANVLTFGAGSRLTVL.

The V and J genes are TRBV30 and TRBJ1-2, with D tentatively TRBD1 (5 bases). V was pared by 5 bases and J by 4 bases, with 14 bases between. The CDR3 is 13 residues long. Looked up from germline, CDR1 is GTSNPN and CDR2 is SVGIG (reference sequence). The chain's CDR3 is CAWLDRIFYGYTF. CDR3 sequence (DNA): TGTGCCTGGCTAGACAGAATATTCTATGGCTACACCTTC.

V is TRBV30 and J is TRBJ1-3, with D possibly TRBD1 on 6 matching bases. CDR1 GTSNPN and CDR2 SVGIG come from the germline V gene (reference sequence). The CDR3 has 16 amino acids. The V gene lost 1 base and the J gene lost 0 bases, with 13 bases spanning the gap. In nucleotides, the CDR3 is TGTGCCTGGAGTGACAGGGTGAGGGCCTCTGGAAACACCATATATTTT. Translated: CAWSDRVRASGNTIYF.

V usage is TRBV7-2 and J usage is TRBJ1-5; the D gene is possibly TRBD1 (5 bases). The CDR3 spans 14 residues. Trimming stripped 4 bases from V and 6 bases from J, with 13 bases between. Germline V gene data show CDR1 as SGHTA and CDR2 as FQGNSA. CDR3 sequence (DNA): TGTGCCAGCAGCTCCACAGGTCCCCCTCAGCCCCAGCATTTT. It specifies CASSSTGPPQPQHF.

The chain uses TRBV30 and TRBJ1-3; D ambiguous. This CDR3 spans 12 amino acids. Germline assignment: CDR1 GTSNPN and CDR2 SVGIG (reference sequence). V was pared by 2 bases and J by 4 bases, with 6 bases between. As DNA, the CDR3 is TGTGCCTGGAGTAAAGTCGGAAACACCATATATTTT. Its protein product is CAWSKVGNTIYF.

The chain carries TRBV28 and TRBJ1-2, with no clear D. This CDR3 has 15 amino acids. Trimming shortened V by 6 bases and J by 7 bases, and 21 bases separated the two germline ends. Germline assignment: CDR1 MDHEN and CDR2 SYDVKM. CDR3 loop: CASRNTDTQFGGYTF. The CDR3 nucleotides read TGTGCCAGCAGGAATACAGACACTCAATTTGGTGGCTACACCTTC.

J is TRBJ1-1 and V is TRBV12-3 or TRBV12-4, with D unclear. The CDR3 consists of 13 residues. V was cut by 0 bases and J by 7 bases, with 9 bases left in between. Written as DNA, the CDR3 is TGTGCCAGCAGTTTAGCGATGGGAGGTGAAGCTTTCTTT. This sequence encodes CASSLAMGGEAFF.